This T cell receptor beta chain derives from a study of T cells in Graves' hyperthyroidism and ophthalmopathy. Study conclusions and caveats: A 13 V-J signature model discriminated ophthalmopathy versus stable hyperthyroidism.

Among the patients, aged 18 to 65, hyperthyroidism was newly diagnosed and had lasted under 2 months. Amplification yielded TCR beta CDR3 regions, with RNA transcripts as the source. Using the HTBI primer set, a first-round RT-PCR was run on the TCR CDR3. TCRdb ran MiXCR on the multiplex PCR reads and lists one entry per CDR3 protein. Counted here are 300,000 to 450,000 distinct CDR3 sequences, approximately 15% occurring once; the ten biggest clones make up approximately 11%. CDR3 length: 15 residues. CDR1 SNHLY and CDR2 FYNNEI come from the germline V gene. Trimming removed 1 base from V and 4 bases from J, with 14 bases in between. This clonotype was observed many times. What it binds is unknown.

The TCR was taken from an older woman with Graves' hyperthyroidism. The rearrangement joins TRBV2 to TRBJ2-7; the D gene is possibly TRBD1 (6 bases). Input material: blood. The DNA of the CDR3 is TGTGCCAGCAGTGAAGGACTCGACAGGAGGTACGAGCAGTACTTC. Translating it yields CASSEGLDRRYEQYF.